This T cell receptor beta chain derives from a study of T cell responses to AZD1222 COVID-19 vaccine. Profiling relied on immunoSEQ multiplex PCR, and the TCRdb table lists in-frame clones only, not all of them. The repertoire consists of some 100,000 clones, with about 88% occurring once and the leading ten covering about 1.8%. Trimming removed 4 bases from V and 4 bases from J, with 16 bases in between. Germline CDR1 reads MNHEY; CDR2 reads SVGAGI. The CDR3 totals 15 residues. The TCR comes from an adult in good health. The specimen comprised peripheral blood, sampled on day 0 of AZD1222 vaccination. This chain connects TRBV6-5 to TRBJ1-1, with no clear D. The CDR3 sequence is CASSSIKGAVTEAFF. The CDR3 DNA sequence: TGTGCCAGCAGTTCAATTAAGGGTGCTGTCACTGAAGCTTTCTTT.